The clone carrying this T cell receptor beta chain was seen only once. The target antigen is unknown. V shed 7 bases and J shed 2 bases, with 15 bases lying between them. The length of the CDR3 is 16 residues. Germline V gives CDR1 MNHGY, CDR2 SAAAGT. RNA was extracted from bulk tissue without any cell sorting. TCRbeta libraries were built with three rounds of nested PCR, modified from ARM-PCR. Using its own MiXCR run on the multiplex PCR reads, TCRdb lists one record per CDR3 protein. Of 69,000 or so distinct CDR3 sequences listed, around 73% are singletons. These data come from a study of tumor and adjacent non-tumor tissue in lung cancer. Study summary: On average, productive TCRbeta reads reached roughly 4 million per sample. Study-wide results and limits: Normal lung showed higher cumulative top 100 clone frequency than tumor. Compared with tumor, normal lung showed significantly lower TCR diversity.

The sequenced sample was lung tumor tissue. The chain combines TRBV6-8 with TRBJ2-6; D is perhaps TRBD1 (6 bases). This receptor was obtained from a man in his 60s with non-small cell lung cancer. The CDR3 sequence is CASILLEGAGANVLTF. In nucleotides, the CDR3 is TGTGCCAGCATCCTCCTTGAGGGGGCTGGGGCCAACGTCCTGACTTTC.